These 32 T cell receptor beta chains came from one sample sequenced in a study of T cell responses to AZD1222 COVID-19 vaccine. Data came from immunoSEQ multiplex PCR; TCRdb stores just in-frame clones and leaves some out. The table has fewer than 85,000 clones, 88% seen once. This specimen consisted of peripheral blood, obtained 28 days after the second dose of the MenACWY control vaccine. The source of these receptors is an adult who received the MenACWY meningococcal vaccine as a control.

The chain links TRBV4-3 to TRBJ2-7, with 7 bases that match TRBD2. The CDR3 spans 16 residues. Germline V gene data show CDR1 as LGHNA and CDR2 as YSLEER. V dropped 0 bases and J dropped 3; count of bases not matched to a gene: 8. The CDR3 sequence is CASSQDWQGGFYEQYF. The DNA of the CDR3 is TGCGCCAGCAGCCAAGATTGGCAGGGAGGGTTCTACGAGCAGTACTTC.

The CDR3 bases are TGTGCCAGCAGGCAGGGGTTCCGCACAGATACGCAGTATTTT. The encoded protein is CASRQGFRTDTQYF. The V call is TRBV6-4, the J call TRBJ2-3, with a tentative D call TRBD1 (6 bases). The CDR3 sequence is 14 residues long. Per the germline V gene, CDR1 is MRHNA and CDR2 is SNTAGT. The V and J ends lost 6 bases and 1 base respectively, with 11 bases between them.

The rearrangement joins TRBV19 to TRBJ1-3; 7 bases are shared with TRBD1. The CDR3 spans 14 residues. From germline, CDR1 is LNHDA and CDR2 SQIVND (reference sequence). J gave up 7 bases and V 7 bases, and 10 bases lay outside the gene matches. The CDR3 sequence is CASTPGTAGNTIYF. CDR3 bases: TGTGCCAGTACCCCCGGGACAGCCGGGAACACCATATATTTT.

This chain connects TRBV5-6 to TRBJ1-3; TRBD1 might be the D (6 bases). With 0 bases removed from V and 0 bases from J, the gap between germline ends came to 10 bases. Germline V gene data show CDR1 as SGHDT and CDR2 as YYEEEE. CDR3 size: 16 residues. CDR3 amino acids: CASSLGGQLSGNTIYF. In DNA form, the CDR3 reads TGTGCCAGCAGCTTGGGTGGACAGCTCTCTGGAAACACCATATATTTT.

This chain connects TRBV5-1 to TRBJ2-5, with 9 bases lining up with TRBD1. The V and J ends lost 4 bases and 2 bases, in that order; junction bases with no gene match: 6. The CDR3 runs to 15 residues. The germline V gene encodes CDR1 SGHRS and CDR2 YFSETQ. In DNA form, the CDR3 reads TGCGCCAGCAGCCCACGGACAGGGGAACAAGAGACCCAGTACTTC. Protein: CASSPRTGEQETQYF.

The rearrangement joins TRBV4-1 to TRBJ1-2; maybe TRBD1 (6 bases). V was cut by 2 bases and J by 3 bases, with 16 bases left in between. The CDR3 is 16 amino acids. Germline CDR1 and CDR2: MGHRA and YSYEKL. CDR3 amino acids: CASSQNNQGLHYGYTF. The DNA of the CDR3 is TGCGCCAGCAGCCAAAACAACCAGGGGTTACACTATGGCTACACCTTC.

CDR3 region: CASNPGPRVGRPGELFF. The CDR3 DNA follows: TGTGCCAGCAACCCGGGACCCAGGGTCGGGCGTCCGGGGGAGCTGTTTTTT. The chain carries TRBV27 and TRBJ2-2; tentatively, D is TRBD1 or TRBD2 (5 bases each). The germline gives CDR1 MNHEY, CDR2 SMNVEV (reference sequence). Trimming left V 7 bases short and J 8 bases short, with 26 bases between. This CDR3 spans 17 amino acids.

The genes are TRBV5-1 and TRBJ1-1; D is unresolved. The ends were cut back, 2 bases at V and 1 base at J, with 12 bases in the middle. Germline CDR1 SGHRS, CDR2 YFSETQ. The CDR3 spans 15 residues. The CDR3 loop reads CASSFVGERNTEAFF. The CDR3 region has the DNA TGCGCCAGCAGCTTCGTTGGGGAAAGGAACACTGAAGCTTTCTTT. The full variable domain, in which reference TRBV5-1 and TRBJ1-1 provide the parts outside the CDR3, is KAGVTQTPRYLIKTRGQQVTLSCSPISGHRSVSWYQQTPGQGLQFLFEYFSETQRNKGNFPGRFSGRQFSNSRSEMNVSTLELGDSALYLCASSFVGERNTEAFFGQGTRLTVV.

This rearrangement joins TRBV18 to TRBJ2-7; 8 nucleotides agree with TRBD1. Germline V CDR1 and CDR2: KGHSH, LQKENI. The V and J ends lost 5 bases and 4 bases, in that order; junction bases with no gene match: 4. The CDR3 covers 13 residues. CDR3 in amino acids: CASSEWTGYEQYF. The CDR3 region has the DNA TGTGCCAGCTCAGAATGGACAGGGTACGAGCAGTACTTC.

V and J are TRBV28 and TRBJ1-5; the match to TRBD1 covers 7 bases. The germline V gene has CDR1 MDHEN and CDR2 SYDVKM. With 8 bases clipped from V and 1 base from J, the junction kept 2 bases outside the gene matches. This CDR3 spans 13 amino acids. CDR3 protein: CASQGQSNQPQHF. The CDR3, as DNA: TGTGCCAGCCAGGGACAGAGCAATCAGCCCCAGCATTTT.

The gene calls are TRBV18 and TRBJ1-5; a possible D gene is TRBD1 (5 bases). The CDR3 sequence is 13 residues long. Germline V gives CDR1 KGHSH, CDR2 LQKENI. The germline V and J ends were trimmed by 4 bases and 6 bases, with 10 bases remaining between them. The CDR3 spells CASSLQGGQPQHF. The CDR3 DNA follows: TGTGCCAGCTCACTGCAGGGAGGTCAGCCCCAGCATTTT.

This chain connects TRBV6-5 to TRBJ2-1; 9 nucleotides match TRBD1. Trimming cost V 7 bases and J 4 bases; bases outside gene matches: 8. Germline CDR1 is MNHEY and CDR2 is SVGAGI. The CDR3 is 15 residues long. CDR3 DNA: TGTGCCAGCACTCCGGGACAGGGATTTTACAATGAGCAGTTCTTC. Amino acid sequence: CASTPGQGFYNEQFF.

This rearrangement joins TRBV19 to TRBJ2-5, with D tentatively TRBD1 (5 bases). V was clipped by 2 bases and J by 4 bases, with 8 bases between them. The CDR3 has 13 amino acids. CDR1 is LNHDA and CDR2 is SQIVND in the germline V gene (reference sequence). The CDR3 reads CASSIQGGETQYF. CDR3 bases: TGTGCCAGTAGTATACAGGGCGGAGAGACCCAGTACTTC.

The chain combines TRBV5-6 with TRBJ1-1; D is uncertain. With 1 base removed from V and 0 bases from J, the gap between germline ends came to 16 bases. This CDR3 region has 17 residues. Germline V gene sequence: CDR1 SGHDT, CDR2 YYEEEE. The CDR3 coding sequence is TGTGCCAGCAGCTTGATTCGTAACAGCAGAATGAACACTGAAGCTTTCTTT. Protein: CASSLIRNSRMNTEAFF.

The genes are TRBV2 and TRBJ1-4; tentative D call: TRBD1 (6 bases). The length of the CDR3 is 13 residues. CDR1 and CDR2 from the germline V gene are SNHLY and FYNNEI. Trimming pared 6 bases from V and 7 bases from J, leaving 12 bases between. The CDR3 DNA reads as TGTGCCAGCAGCGCCGGGGGGCCTGAAAAACTGTTTTTT. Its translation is CASSAGGPEKLFF.

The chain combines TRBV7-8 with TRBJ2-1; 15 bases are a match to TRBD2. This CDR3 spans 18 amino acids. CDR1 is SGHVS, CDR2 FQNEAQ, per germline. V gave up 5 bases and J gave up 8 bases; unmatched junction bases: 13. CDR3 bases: TGTGCCAGCAGCCCAAGGACTAGCGGGGGGGGTGTTCGGGATGAGCAGTTCTTC. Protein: CASSPRTSGGGVRDEQFF.

In DNA, the CDR3 is TGCGCCAGCAGCCATCCTCCCAATTACGCTAGCACAGATACGCAGTATTTT. It yields the protein CASSHPPNYASTDTQYF. The genes are TRBV4-1 and TRBJ2-3; the D is unclear. Trimming stripped 3 bases from V and 0 bases from J, with 16 bases between. CDR1 and CDR2 (germline): MGHRA, YSYEKL. CDR3 length: 17 residues.

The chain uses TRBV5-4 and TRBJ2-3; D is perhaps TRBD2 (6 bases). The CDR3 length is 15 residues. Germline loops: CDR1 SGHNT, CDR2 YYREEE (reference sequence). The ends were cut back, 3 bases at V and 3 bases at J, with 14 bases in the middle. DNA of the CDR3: TGTGCCAGCAGCTATGGGGCGGGAATAACAGATACGCAGTATTTT. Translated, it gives CASSYGAGITDTQYF.

The CDR3 loop reads CASSPVGGRDTEAFF. The CDR3 DNA reads TGTGCCAGTAGTCCTGTAGGGGGGCGCGACACTGAAGCTTTCTTT. The chain employs TRBV19 and TRBJ1-1; TRBD1 might be the D (6 bases). Trimming cost V 5 bases and J 3 bases, with 16 bases left between them. Germline assignment: CDR1 LNHDA and CDR2 SQIVND (reference sequence). This CDR3 is built from 15 residues.

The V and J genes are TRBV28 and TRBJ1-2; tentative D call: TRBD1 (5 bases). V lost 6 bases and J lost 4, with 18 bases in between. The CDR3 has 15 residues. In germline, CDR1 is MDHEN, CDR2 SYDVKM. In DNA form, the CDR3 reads TGTGCCAGCAGCTCATATTTGACAGCATCCTATGGCTACACCTTC. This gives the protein CASSSYLTASYGYTF.

CDR3 amino acids: CASSRQGNSYNSPLHF. In DNA, the CDR3 is TGTGCCAGTAGTAGACAGGGGAACTCCTATAATTCACCCCTCCACTTT. This sequence joins TRBV19 and TRBJ1-6; 8 positions match TRBD1. This CDR3 has 16 residues. Germline CDR1 and CDR2: LNHDA and SQIVND (reference sequence). The V segment lost 4 bases and the J segment 0 bases; nucleotides outside the gene matches: 2. Variable domain in full (rest from reference TRBV19 and TRBJ1-6): DGGITQSPKYLFRKEGQNVTLSCEQNLNHDAMYWYRQDPGQGLRLIYYSQIVNDFQKGDIAEGYSVSREKKESFPLTVTSAQKNPTAFYLCASSRQGNSYNSPLHFGNGTRLTVT.

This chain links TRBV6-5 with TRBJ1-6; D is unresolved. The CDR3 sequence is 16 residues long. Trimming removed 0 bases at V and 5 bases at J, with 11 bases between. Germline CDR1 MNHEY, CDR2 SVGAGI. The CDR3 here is CASSYSVAGNNSPLHF. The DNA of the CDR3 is TGTGCCAGCAGTTACTCTGTCGCCGGGAATAATTCACCCCTCCACTTT.

The CDR3 is CASSLRGLQEGNQPQHF. The DNA for the CDR3 is TGTGCCAGCAGCCTGCGAGGATTACAGGAGGGCAATCAGCCCCAGCATTTT. The rearrangement links TRBV5-5 to TRBJ1-5; D is possibly TRBD1 (5 bases). V lost 4 bases, J lost 2 bases, and 19 bases lay in between. Germline CDR1 and CDR2: SGHKS and YYEKEE (reference sequence). The CDR3 covers 17 residues.

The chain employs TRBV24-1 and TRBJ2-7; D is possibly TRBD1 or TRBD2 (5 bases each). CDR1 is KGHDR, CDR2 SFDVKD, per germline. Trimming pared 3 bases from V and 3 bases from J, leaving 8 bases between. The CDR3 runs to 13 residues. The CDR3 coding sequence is TGTGCCACCAGTGATGGGACGCTCTACGAGCAGTACTTC. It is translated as CATSDGTLYEQYF.

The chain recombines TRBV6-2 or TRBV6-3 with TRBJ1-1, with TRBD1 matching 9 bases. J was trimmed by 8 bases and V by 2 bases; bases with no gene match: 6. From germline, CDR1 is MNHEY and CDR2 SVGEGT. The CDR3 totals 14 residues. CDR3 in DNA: TGTGCCAGCAGTTACGCCGGGACAGGGAGGGAAGCTTTCTTT. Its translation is CASSYAGTGREAFF.

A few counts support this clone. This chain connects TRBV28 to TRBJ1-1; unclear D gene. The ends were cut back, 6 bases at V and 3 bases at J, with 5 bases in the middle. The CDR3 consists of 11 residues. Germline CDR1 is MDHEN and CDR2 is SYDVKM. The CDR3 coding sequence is TGTGCCAGCAGGAGGGACACTGAAGCTTTCTTT. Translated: CASRRDTEAFF. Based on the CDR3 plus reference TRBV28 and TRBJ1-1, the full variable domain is DVKVTQSSRYLVKRTGEKVFLECVQDMDHENMFWYRQDPGLGLRLIYFSYDVKMKEKGDIPEGYSVSREKKERFSLILESASTNQTSMYLCASRRDTEAFFGQGTRLTVV.

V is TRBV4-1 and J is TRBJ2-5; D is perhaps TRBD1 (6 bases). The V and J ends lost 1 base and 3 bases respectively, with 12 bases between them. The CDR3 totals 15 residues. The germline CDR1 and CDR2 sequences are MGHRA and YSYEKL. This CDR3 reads CASSQGKTGKETQYF. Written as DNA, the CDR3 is TGCGCCAGCAGCCAAGGGAAGACAGGAAAAGAGACCCAGTACTTC.

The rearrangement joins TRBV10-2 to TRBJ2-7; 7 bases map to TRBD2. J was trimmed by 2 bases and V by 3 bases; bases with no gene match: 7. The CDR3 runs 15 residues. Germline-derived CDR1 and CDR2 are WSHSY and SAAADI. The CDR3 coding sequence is TGCGCCAGCAGTGACCCGTGGGCGGGGGCCTACGAGCAGTACTTC. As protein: CASSDPWAGAYEQYF.

The DNA of the CDR3 is TGTGCCAGCAGCGTAGGGCTGGGGAGGGAGACCCAGTACTTC. Residues: CASSVGLGRETQYF. The V call is TRBV9, the J call TRBJ2-5; a weak D match, TRBD2 (6 bases). The CDR3 extends over 14 amino acids. Germline-derived CDR1 and CDR2 are SGDLS and YYNGEE. Between the trimmed V and J ends, which lost 0 bases and 5 bases, there was a span of 11 bases.

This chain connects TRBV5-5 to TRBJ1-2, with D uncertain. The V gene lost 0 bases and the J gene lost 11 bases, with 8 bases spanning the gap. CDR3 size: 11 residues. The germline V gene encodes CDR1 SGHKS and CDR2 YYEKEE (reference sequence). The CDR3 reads CASSLDRSYTF. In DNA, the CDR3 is TGTGCCAGCAGCTTGGACAGATCTTACACCTTC.

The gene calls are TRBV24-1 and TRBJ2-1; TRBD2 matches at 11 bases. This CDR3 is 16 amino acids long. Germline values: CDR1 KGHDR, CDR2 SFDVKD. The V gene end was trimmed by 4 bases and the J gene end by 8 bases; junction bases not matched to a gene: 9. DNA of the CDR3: TGTGCCACCAGTGACCCCGGGACTAGCGGAGTCGATGAGCAGTTCTTC. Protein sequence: CATSDPGTSGVDEQFF.

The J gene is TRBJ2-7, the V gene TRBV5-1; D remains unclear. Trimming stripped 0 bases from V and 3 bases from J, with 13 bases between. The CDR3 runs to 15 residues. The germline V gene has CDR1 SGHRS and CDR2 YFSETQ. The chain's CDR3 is CASSLVGRNHYEQYF. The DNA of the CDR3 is TGCGCCAGCAGCTTGGTAGGCAGGAACCACTACGAGCAGTACTTC.